What follows are 21 T cell receptor beta chains derived from one specimen sequenced in a study of T cell responses to AZD1222 COVID-19 vaccine. Profiled with immunoSEQ multiplex PCR; TCRdb holds only in-frame clones, not every one. The repertoire includes 150,000 to 200,000 clones, roughly 92% of them detected once, and roughly 1.2% sits in the top ten. The sample was peripheral blood, taken 28 days after the second AZD1222 dose. These TCRs come from an adult who received the AZD1222 COVID-19 vaccine.

The J gene is TRBJ2-7, the V gene TRBV13, with D hard to call. Germline V CDR1 and CDR2: PRHDT, FYEKMQ (reference sequence). The V end lost 3 bases, the J end lost 4 bases, and 10 bases lay between the germline ends. This CDR3 has 13 amino acids. CDR3 loop: CASSFVGKYEQYF. The DNA of the CDR3 is TGTGCCAGCAGCTTTGTAGGCAAATACGAGCAGTACTTC.

The chain recombines TRBV20-1 with TRBJ1-2, with no clear D. CDR3 size: 13 residues. Germline V gene data show CDR1 as DFQATT and CDR2 as SNEGSKA (reference sequence). V was shortened by 3 bases and J by 4 bases, with 12 bases between the two germline ends. In nucleotides, the CDR3 is TGCAGTGCTAGTGTGGCCATAAGCTATGGCTACACCTTC. Its translation is CSASVAISYGYTF.

The V gene is TRBV25-1, the J gene TRBJ2-7; D perhaps matches TRBD1 (6 bases). V lost 8 bases, J lost 0 bases, and 11 bases lay in between. Germline values: CDR1 MGHDK, CDR2 SYGVNS. CDR3 length equals 13 residues. CDR3: CASETGSSYEQYF. The CDR3 DNA reads as TGTGCCAGCGAAACAGGGAGCTCCTACGAGCAGTACTTC.

The chain couples TRBV6-2 or TRBV6-3 to TRBJ2-1, with TRBD2 matching 7 bases. This CDR3 has 15 residues. Looked up from germline, CDR1 is MNHEY and CDR2 is SVGEGT. J was trimmed by 2 bases and V by 0 bases; bases with no gene match: 1. CDR3 DNA sequence: TGTGCCAGCAGTTACTCTCGGGGGGCCTACAATGAGCAGTTCTTC. Encoded protein: CASSYSRGAYNEQFF.

The rearrangement uses TRBV7-9 and TRBJ1-6, with D possibly matching TRBD1 (6 bases). CDR1 SEHNR and CDR2 FQNEAQ come from the germline V gene (reference sequence). Trimming took off 9 bases at V and 9 bases at J, with 18 bases between the two ends. CDR3 length: 14 amino acids. The CDR3 region is CASRGGGPRSPLHF. CDR3 sequence (DNA): TGTGCCAGTCGTGGAGGGGGACCGCGTTCACCCCTCCACTTT.

The rearrangement joins TRBV9 to TRBJ1-6; 7 bases agree with TRBD1. Looked up from germline, CDR1 is SGDLS and CDR2 is YYNGEE. V lost 0 bases to trimming and J lost 7 bases; unmatched junction nucleotides: 1. This CDR3 is 14 amino acids long. The CDR3 region has the DNA TGTGCCAGCAGCGTAGGGGGACAGAATTCACCCCTCCACTTT. Amino acids: CASSVGGQNSPLHF.

The chain has TRBV16 and TRBJ1-5; 10 nucleotides line up with TRBD1. The CDR3 loop spans 14 amino acids. CDR1 is KGHSY, CDR2 FQNENV, per germline. The J segment lost 7 bases and the V segment lost 4 bases, leaving 4 bases of the junction unmatched. The CDR3 DNA reads TGTGCCAGCAGCCGAGCGACAGGGGGCCAGCCCCAGCATTTT. Encoded protein: CASSRATGGQPQHF.

The chain uses TRBV5-4 and TRBJ2-1; the match to TRBD2 covers 8 bases. The germline V gene encodes CDR1 SGHNT and CDR2 YYREEE (reference sequence). Losses at the gene ends were 0 bases for V and 5 bases for J; bases not matched to a gene: 4. CDR3 length: 15 amino acids. CDR3 sequence reads: CASSLVGRVNNEQFF. DNA of the CDR3: TGTGCCAGCAGCTTGGTCGGGAGGGTTAACAATGAGCAGTTCTTC.

On this clone itself: One end of the junction is discordant with germline, which a read error may explain. The chain carries TRBV7-8 and TRBJ1-1; D not certain. From germline, CDR1 is SGHVS and CDR2 FQNEAQ. The CDR3 runs 12 residues. CDR3 sequence: CASSPPGQAIHF. The CDR3 region has the DNA TGTGCCAGCAGCCCCCCCGGCCAGGCTATCCACTTT.

The chain is built from TRBV5-6 and TRBJ2-5; TRBD2 aligns across 11 bases. Trimming at V came to 0 bases and at J to 3 bases, leaving 7 bases not matched to a gene. The CDR3 is 17 residues long. Germline V gene sequence: CDR1 SGHDT, CDR2 YYEEEE. The DNA for the CDR3 is TGTGCCAGCAGCTTGGCGGTTAGCGGGAGGGCCAAAGAGACCCAGTACTTC. It encodes CASSLAVSGRAKETQYF.

The chain combines TRBV9 with TRBJ1-4; 7 bases are shared with TRBD1. This CDR3 comprises 14 residues. V lost 1 base and J lost 7; bases outside the gene matches: 4. The germline gives CDR1 SGDLS, CDR2 YYNGEE. The chain's CDR3 is CASSVTTGFEKLFF. In DNA, the CDR3 is TGTGCCAGCAGCGTAACGACAGGGTTTGAAAAACTGTTTTTT.

This rearrangement joins TRBV9 to TRBJ1-6; D call uncertain. The germline V gene encodes CDR1 SGDLS and CDR2 YYNGEE. The CDR3 sequence is 13 residues long. The ends were cut back, 3 bases at V and 11 bases at J, with 12 bases in the middle. Here the CDR3 DNA reads TGTGCCAGCAGCGCCCAGTTAGGGCCACCCCTCCACTTT. Its protein product is CASSAQLGPPLHF.

The chain uses TRBV7-3 and TRBJ1-1; TRBD1 is a possible D gene (5 bases). The CDR3 runs 14 residues. Per the germline V gene, CDR1 is SGHTA and CDR2 is FQGTGA. V lost 5 bases, J lost 4 bases, and 14 bases lay in between. The CDR3 DNA reads as TGTGCCAGCAGCGCCTTGGGGGGGAGCACTGAAGCTTTCTTT. This encodes CASSALGGSTEAFF.

This CDR3 is CASSLGVGGSTDTQYF. In DNA form, the CDR3 reads TGTGCCAGCAGCTTGGGGGTTGGTGGGAGCACAGATACGCAGTATTTT. The chain couples TRBV5-6 to TRBJ2-3; D gene uncertain. CDR3 length: 16 amino acids. Germline-derived CDR1 and CDR2 are SGHDT and YYEEEE. V lost 0 bases and J lost 0, with 11 bases in between.

The chain joins TRBV18 to TRBJ2-3, with 11 bases identical to TRBD2. In germline, CDR1 is KGHSH, CDR2 LQKENI. The V gene end was trimmed by 4 bases and the J gene end by 6 bases; junction bases not matched to a gene: 6. The CDR3 is made up of 15 amino acids. CDR3 DNA: TGTGCCAGCTCACGAGGGACTAGCGGTACGGATACGCAGTATTTT. Translation: CASSRGTSGTDTQYF.

The CDR3 coding sequence is TGTGCCAGCTCACCCCGGGACAGGCAAAACACTGAAGCTTTCTTT. Translating it yields CASSPRDRQNTEAFF. This sequence joins TRBV18 and TRBJ1-1; 8 bases line up with TRBD1. Germline values: CDR1 KGHSH, CDR2 LQKENI. J lost 2 bases, V lost 3 bases, and 5 bases had no gene match. The CDR3 is 15 amino acids.

CDR3: CASSTGGPEAFF. The CDR3 coding sequence is TGCGCCAGCAGCACAGGGGGGCCTGAAGCTTTCTTT. The chain carries TRBV5-1 and TRBJ1-1, with 8 bases identical to TRBD1. V gave up 4 bases and J gave up 6 bases; unmatched junction bases: 2. The germline CDR1 and CDR2 sequences are SGHRS and YFSETQ. The CDR3 has 12 residues.

The chain employs TRBV27 and TRBJ1-2; unclear D gene. CDR3 length: 15 residues. The V gene's germline CDR1 is MNHEY and CDR2 SMNVEV (reference sequence). Trimming left V 0 bases short and J 6 bases short, with 14 bases between. DNA of the CDR3: TGTGCCAGCAGTTTATCCTCGGAAAAGGTGGATGGCTACACCTTC. Translated, it gives CASSLSSEKVDGYTF.

This chain uses TRBV6-1 with TRBJ1-2, with a possible D match to TRBD1 (5 bases). Germline lookup yields CDR1 MNHNS and CDR2 SASEGT. V lost 0 bases to trimming and J lost 4 bases, with 12 bases between them. This CDR3 spans 15 amino acids. CDR3 region: CASSEAIGTVYGYTF. The CDR3 DNA reads TGTGCCAGCAGTGAAGCGATAGGGACGGTCTATGGCTACACCTTC.

CDR3 protein: CASSSTTISTEQFF. The CDR3 DNA reads TGTGCCAGCAGCTCCACCACTATTTCTACTGAGCAGTTCTTC. This chain connects TRBV7-2 to TRBJ2-1, with D hard to call. There are 14 residues in the CDR3. Germline CDR1 reads SGHTA; CDR2 reads FQGNSA. V was clipped by 4 bases and J by 9 bases, with 16 bases between them.

The V and J genes are TRBV7-2 and TRBJ2-5, with TRBD2 as a possible D gene (7 bases). CDR1 is SGHTA and CDR2 is FQGNSA in the germline V gene. The V and J ends lost 5 bases and 5 bases respectively, with 21 bases between them. The CDR3 sequence is 16 residues long. The CDR3 coding sequence is TGTGCCAGCAGCCGCCTGGGGGGCGGGGGAAGGGAGACCCAGTACTTC. Residues: CASSRLGGGGRETQYF.